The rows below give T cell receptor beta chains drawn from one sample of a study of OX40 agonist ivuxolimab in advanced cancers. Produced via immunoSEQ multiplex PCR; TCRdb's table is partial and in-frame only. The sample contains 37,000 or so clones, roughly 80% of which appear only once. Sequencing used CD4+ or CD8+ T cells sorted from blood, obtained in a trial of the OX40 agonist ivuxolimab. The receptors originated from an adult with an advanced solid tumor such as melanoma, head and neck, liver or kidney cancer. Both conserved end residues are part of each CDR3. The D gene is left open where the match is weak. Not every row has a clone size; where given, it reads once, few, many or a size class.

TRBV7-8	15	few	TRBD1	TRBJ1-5	CASSSEQGAAQPQHF	TGTGCCAGCAGTAGCGAACAGGGGGCAGCTCAGCCCCAGCATTTT
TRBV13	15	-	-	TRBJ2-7	CASSPRQQNSYEQYF	TGTGCCAGCAGCCCAAGACAGCAAAACTCCTACGAGCAGTACTTC
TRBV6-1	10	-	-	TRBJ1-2	CASSEEGYTF	TGTGCCAGCAGTGAAGAAGGCTACACCTTC
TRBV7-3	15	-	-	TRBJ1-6	CASSSDPTANSPLHF	TGTGCCAGCAGCTCGGATCCGACCGCTAATTCACCCCTCCACTTT
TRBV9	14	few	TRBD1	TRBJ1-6	CASSVHDRDSPLHF	TGTGCCAGCAGCGTACATGACAGGGACTCACCCCTCCACTTT
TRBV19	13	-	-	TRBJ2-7	CASSTTGFYEQYF	TGTGCCAGTAGTACCACAGGGTTCTACGAGCAGTACTTC
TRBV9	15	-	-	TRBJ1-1	CASSVIGPRDTEAFF	TGTGCCAGCAGCGTGATAGGGCCTCGGGACACTGAAGCTTTCTTT
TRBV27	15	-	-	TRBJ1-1	CASSFGGGLGTEAFF	TGTGCCAGCAGTTTTGGAGGGGGGCTTGGCACTGAAGCTTTCTTT
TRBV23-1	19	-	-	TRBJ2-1	CANIYRDRGFLAGGDEQFF	TGCGCCAACATCTACCGGGACAGGGGGTTCCTAGCGGGAGGTGATGAGCAGTTCTTC
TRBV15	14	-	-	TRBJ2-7	CATSRDQGGNEQYF	TGTGCCACCAGCAGAGATCAGGGGGGGAACGAGCAGTACTTC
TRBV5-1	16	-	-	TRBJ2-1	CASSLVGRGEILEQFF	TGCGCCAGCAGCTTGGTGGGGAGGGGGGAGATATTGGAGCAGTTCTTC
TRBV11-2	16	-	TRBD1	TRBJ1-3	CASSWQGGISGNTIYF	TGTGCCAGCAGCTGGCAGGGGGGCATCTCTGGAAACACCATATATTTT
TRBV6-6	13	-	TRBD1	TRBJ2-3	CASSQGVRDTQYF	TGTGCCAGCAGCCAGGGGGTTCGAGATACGCAGTATTTT
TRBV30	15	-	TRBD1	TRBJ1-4	CAWDRQGSANEKLFF	TGTGCCTGGGACAGACAGGGGTCGGCTAATGAAAAACTGTTTTTT
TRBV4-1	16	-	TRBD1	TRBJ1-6	CASSQPHGQGGSPLHF	TGCGCCAGCAGCCAGCCCCACGGACAGGGTGGGTCACCCCTCCACTTT
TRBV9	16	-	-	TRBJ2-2	CASSPRQGDDTGELFF	TGTGCCAGCAGCCCCCGCCAAGGGGACGACACCGGGGAGCTGTTTTTT
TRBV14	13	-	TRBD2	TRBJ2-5	CASSRWRGETQYF	TGTGCCAGCAGCCGTTGGCGGGGGGAGACCCAGTACTTC
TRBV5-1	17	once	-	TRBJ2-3	CASRGVTRGINTDTQYF	TGCGCCAGCAGAGGGGTTACTAGGGGCATAAACACAGATACGCAGTATTTT
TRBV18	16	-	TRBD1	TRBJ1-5	CASSQTGTGGNQPQHF	TGTGCCAGCTCACAAACCGGGACAGGGGGCAATCAGCCCCAGCATTTT
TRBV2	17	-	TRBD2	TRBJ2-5	CASSRTGTSGSAETQYF	TGTGCCAGCAGCCGAACCGGGACTAGCGGGAGCGCAGAGACCCAGTACTTC
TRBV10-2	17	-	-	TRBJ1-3	CASSESEGIYSGNTIYF	TGCGCCAGCAGTGAGTCGGAGGGGATTTACTCTGGAAACACCATATATTTT
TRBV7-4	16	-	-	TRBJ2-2	CASSLGVGRVTGELFF	TGTGCCAGCAGCTTAGGGGTGGGGAGAGTTACCGGGGAGCTGTTTTTT